This note documents a single T cell receptor (beta chain) sequence. These data belong to a study of control samples from healthy donors and cancer patients. The V and J ends lost 2 bases and 4 bases respectively, with 12 bases between them. The CDR3 covers 15 residues. From germline, CDR1 is MGHRA and CDR2 YSYEKL. The method was immunoSEQ multiplex PCR; TCRdb's version includes in-frame clones alone and lacks a portion of them. There are more than 70,000 clones in the sample; about nine tenths occur only once, and approximately 1% lies in the top ten. The sample was blood. The chain has TRBV4-1 and TRBJ1-5; D gene unclear. This sequence was found in a woman between 25 and 40 years old in good health. The CDR3 bases are TGCGCCAGCAGCCAAAGGACTAATCCGAATCAGCCCCAGCATTTT. Its protein product is CASSQRTNPNQPQHF.